A single sample is the source of the 7 T cell receptor beta chains below, sequenced in a study of PD-1 blockade in classical Hodgkin lymphoma (dated by TCRdb to between 2020 and 2021). The time point label of this sample denotes: cycle 4 day 1 (C4D1), after 5 to 7 weeks of nivolumab. All trial patients had relapsed after autologous stem cell transplantation, with cohorts A, B and C differing in prior brentuximab vedotin exposure. A Miltenyi CD4+ T cell isolation kit was used for magnetic negative selection to purify CD4+ T cells from thawed PBMCs. The library was produced with the immunoSEQ multiplex PCR assay. TCRdb provides this immuneACCESS table in a form limited to in-frame rearrangements. Some clones are lacking; in checked studies, under half of them reflect an unresolved V gene, and why the rest are absent is not known. Present in this sample are under 15,000 clones, roughly 90% of which were seen just once. The top ten clones comprise 0.75% to 1% of the sample.

Sequences were derived from CD4+ T cells from blood, sampled before the fourth cycle of nivolumab. These receptors were taken from a human donor with classical Hodgkin lymphoma.

This chain uses TRBV18 with TRBJ1-5; D may be TRBD1 (5 bases). CDR1 and CDR2 from the germline V gene are KGHSH and LQKENI. V lost 3 bases to trimming and J lost 8 bases, with 11 bases between them. The CDR3 is 13 residues long. The CDR3 sequence is CASSPSGVKPQHF. Written as DNA, the CDR3 is TGTGCCAGCTCACCTTCGGGGGTGAAGCCCCAGCATTTT.

This clone was counted between two and nine times. The gene calls are TRBV5-1 and TRBJ2-5, with 8 bases identical to TRBD2. The trim removed 4 bases at V and 1 base at J, leaving 6 bases unmatched. CDR3 length: 15 residues. Germline lookup yields CDR1 SGHRS and CDR2 YFSETQ. CDR3 bases: TGCGCCAGCAGCCTCTCCGGGACTAGCCAAGAGACCCAGTACTTC. Encoded protein: CASSLSGTSQETQYF.

The gene calls are TRBV14 and TRBJ2-3, with a possible D match to TRBD1 (5 bases). Trimming removed 4 bases from V and 2 bases from J, with 10 bases in between. Per the germline V gene, CDR1 is SGHDN and CDR2 is FVKESK. The CDR3 is 14 residues long. The CDR3 region is CASSLLGVTDTQYF. The CDR3 DNA is TGTGCCAGCAGCCTGCTAGGGGTCACAGATACGCAGTATTTT. Full variable domain (outside the CDR3, taken from reference TRBV14 and TRBJ2-3): EAGVTQFPSHSVIEKGQTVTLRCDPISGHDNLYWYRRVMGKEIKFLLHFVKESKQDESGMPNNRFLAERTGGTYSTLKVQPAELEDSGVYFCASSLLGVTDTQYFGPGTRLTVL.

The J gene is TRBJ1-2, the V gene TRBV15; D unclear. The ends were cut back, 0 bases at V and 9 bases at J, with 14 bases in the middle. The V gene's germline CDR1 is LNHNV and CDR2 YYDKDF (reference sequence). The CDR3 totals 14 residues. The CDR3, as DNA: TGTGCCACCAGCAGAGATGGGTTCGGCGGAAGCTACACCTTC. Translation gives CATSRDGFGGSYTF.

This sequence joins TRBV28 and TRBJ2-7; 7 bases are a match to TRBD1. Germline CDR1 is MDHEN and CDR2 is SYDVKM. J gave up 3 bases and V 8 bases, and 10 bases lay outside the gene matches. This CDR3 has 14 amino acids. CDR3 nucleotide sequence: TGTGCCAGCGACGAAAGACAGGGAATCTACGAGCAGTACTTC. Translation: CASDERQGIYEQYF.

This clone was seen once. The V call is TRBV28, the J call TRBJ1-2; D gene unclear. V lost 6 bases, J lost 3 bases, and 5 bases lay in between. Germline V gene sequence: CDR1 MDHEN, CDR2 SYDVKM. The CDR3 has 11 residues. The CDR3 loop is CASRRYYGYTF. CDR3 coding DNA: TGTGCCAGCAGACGGTACTATGGCTACACCTTC.

CDR3 loop: CASSPSGRGGPQHF. CDR3 DNA: TGTGCCAGCTCCCCCTCCGGAAGGGGCGGGCCCCAGCATTTT. V gene TRBV18 combines with J gene TRBJ1-5; tentatively, D is TRBD1 (5 bases). CDR1 and CDR2 from the germline V gene are KGHSH and LQKENI. V was cut by 6 bases and J by 9 bases, with 18 bases left in between. This CDR3 has 14 amino acids.